One and the same sample provided the 21 T cell receptor beta chains below, sequenced in a study of cytomegalovirus exposure and HLA in healthy donors (dated by TCRdb to 2016 to 2017). The receptor library was made with the immunoSEQ multiplex PCR assay. For the multiplex PCR, a mixture combining 60 forward primers for TCR Vbeta segments and 13 reverse primers for TCR Jbeta segments was used. TCRdb took over this immuneACCESS table, retaining in-frame rearrangements with V and J assigned. Such tables are incomplete; in checked studies, under half of the missing clones stem from an unresolved V gene, and the remainder is unexplained. Here the sample has around 110,000 clones; roughly 66% occur a single time. Approximately 1.4% of the sample rests with the top ten. Sequencing was carried out using PBMCs. All receptors derive from a man between 18 and 35 years old in good health and CMV-seronegative.

The chain employs TRBV27 and TRBJ2-4; 10 nucleotides agree with TRBD2. The J segment lost 0 bases and the V segment lost 5 bases, leaving 22 bases of the junction unmatched. Germline V gives CDR1 MNHEY, CDR2 SMNVEV (reference sequence). The CDR3 totals 22 residues. The CDR3 nucleotides are TGTGCCAGCAGTGTGACCGGGACAGGAACACTAGCGGGATTACTAGCCAAAAACATTCAGTACTTC. Its protein is CASSVTGTGTLAGLLAKNIQYF.

This rearrangement joins TRBV7-2 to TRBJ2-7; D is perhaps TRBD2 (5 bases). CDR1 is SGHTA, CDR2 FQGNSA, per germline. The V end was cut by 5 bases, the J end by 4 bases, with 21 bases between. The CDR3 runs 16 residues. This CDR3 is CASSTRPSPALYEQYF. DNA for the CDR3: TGTGCCAGCAGCACCCGCCCTAGCCCCGCTTTATACGAGCAGTACTTC.

This chain connects TRBV7-3 to TRBJ2-5; a weak D match, TRBD1 (5 bases). This CDR3 is built from 15 residues. V lost 1 base and J lost 3, with 12 bases in between. The germline gives CDR1 SGHTA, CDR2 FQGTGA. CDR3 in amino acids: CASSLSGRVEETQYF. CDR3 sequence (DNA): TGTGCCAGCAGCTTAAGTGGCAGGGTTGAAGAGACCCAGTACTTC.

The rearrangement uses TRBV7-6 and TRBJ1-5; D is perhaps TRBD1 (6 bases). Trimming took 5 bases from V and 7 from J, leaving 18 bases between them. The germline V gene encodes CDR1 SGHVS and CDR2 FNYEAQ. This CDR3 has 15 amino acids. The CDR3, as DNA: TGTGCCAGCAGCCCGGGGGGGGGCCCCGGGCAGCCCCAGCATTTT. Translated, it gives CASSPGGGPGQPQHF.

The CDR3 is CASSHRDYNYEQYF. CDR3 DNA: TGTGCCAGCAGCCATAGGGACTACAACTACGAGCAGTACTTC. This chain links TRBV7-8 with TRBJ2-7; 7 bases map to TRBD2. The CDR3 runs to 14 residues. Unmatched junction bases numbered 7, after V lost 5 bases and J lost 3 bases. CDR1 is SGHVS and CDR2 is FQNEAQ in the germline V gene.

V usage is TRBV11-2 and J usage is TRBJ2-3; 7 bases are a match to TRBD2. The CDR3 consists of 15 residues. The V segment lost 8 bases and the J segment 4 bases; nucleotides outside the gene matches: 12. Germline V gives CDR1 SGHAT, CDR2 FQNNGV. Here the CDR3 DNA reads TGTGCCAGCGGGCTCCGAGCGGGGCCCGCAGATACGCAGTATTTT. This codes for CASGLRAGPADTQYF.

This clone was seen only a few times. The V and J genes are TRBV5-1 and TRBJ2-7; TRBD1 matches at 9 bases. The CDR3 has 15 amino acids. Germline V gene lookup returns CDR1 SGHRS and CDR2 YFSETQ. With V trimmed by 3 bases and J by 1 base, 5 bases remained unmatched. The CDR3 DNA sequence: TGCGCCAGCAGCTCAACAGGGGGCCTATCCTACGAGCAGTACTTC. It specifies CASSSTGGLSYEQYF.

The J gene is TRBJ1-4, the V gene TRBV2, with 9 nucleotides matching TRBD1. CDR3 length: 13 residues. The germline V gene has CDR1 SNHLY and CDR2 FYNNEI. Trimming removed 11 bases from V and 7 bases from J; junction bases left unmatched: 8. The CDR3 reads CAVAQGAFEKLFF. In nucleotides, the CDR3 is TGTGCCGTCGCACAGGGGGCTTTTGAAAAACTGTTTTTT.

The CDR3 sequence is CASSTDRLVNTEAFF. CDR3 sequence (DNA): TGTGCCAGCAGCACGGACAGACTGGTGAACACTGAAGCTTTCTTT. The chain couples TRBV5-4 to TRBJ1-1, with D maybe TRBD1 (6 bases). Germline lookup yields CDR1 SGHNT and CDR2 YYREEE (reference sequence). V was cut by 4 bases and J by 0 bases, with 13 bases left in between. This CDR3 region has 15 residues.

The J gene is TRBJ1-1, the V gene TRBV10-3; the D gene is possibly TRBD1 (5 bases). Per germline, CDR1 ENHRY and CDR2 SYGVKD. V lost 8 bases, J lost 0 bases, and 10 bases lay in between. CDR3 length: 13 amino acids. The chain's CDR3 is CAIGGTVNTEAFF. The CDR3 DNA reads TGTGCCATCGGGGGGACGGTGAACACTGAAGCTTTCTTT.

The rearrangement links TRBV15 to TRBJ2-3; TRBD1 matches 7 bases. The V gene end was trimmed by 3 bases and the J gene end by 7 bases; junction bases not matched to a gene: 4. CDR1 is LNHNV and CDR2 is YYDKDF in the germline V gene (reference sequence). CDR3 length: 13 amino acids. The CDR3 region is CATSSVQGNTQYF. The CDR3 DNA is TGTGCCACCAGCAGTGTACAGGGGAATACGCAGTATTTT.

The rearrangement links TRBV5-8 to TRBJ1-2, with D unresolved. V was clipped by 0 bases and J by 4 bases, with 10 bases between them. The CDR3 has 14 residues. The germline V gene encodes CDR1 SGHTS and CDR2 YDEGEE. The CDR3 bases are TGTGCCAGCAGCTTGGTTAGAGGGCGCTATGGCTACACCTTC. As protein: CASSLVRGRYGYTF.

J is TRBJ1-5 and V is TRBV10-2; D is ambiguous. Germline V lookup: CDR1 WSHSY, CDR2 SAAADI. The CDR3 is 14 amino acids. Trimming took off 3 bases at V and 6 bases at J, with 12 bases between the two ends. DNA for the CDR3: TGCGCCAGCAGTGAAAGGAGGGCGGCTCAGCCCCAGCATTTT. This translates into CASSERRAAQPQHF.

This clone was observed a few times. The rearrangement joins TRBV2 to TRBJ1-5; 10 bases line up with TRBD1. The CDR3 extends over 15 amino acids. In germline, CDR1 is SNHLY, CDR2 FYNNEI. The V gene end was trimmed by 8 bases and the J gene end by 0 bases; junction bases not matched to a gene: 4. The CDR3 nucleotides read TGTGCCAGCGAGGACAGGGGGGATAGCAATCAGCCCCAGCATTTT. It specifies CASEDRGDSNQPQHF. The full variable domain, in which reference TRBV2 and TRBJ1-5 provide the parts outside the CDR3, is EPEVTQTPSHQVTQMGQEVILRCVPISNHLYFYWYRQILGQKVEFLVSFYNNEISEKSEIFDDQFSVERPDGSNFTLKIRSTKLEDSAMYFCASEDRGDSNQPQHFGDGTRLSIL.

V and J are TRBV29-1 and TRBJ2-3; TRBD1 matches 10 bases. V shed 6 bases, J shed 1 base, and the junction held 4 bases outside the gene matches. This CDR3 has 14 residues. Germline CDR1 and CDR2: SQVTM and ANQGSEA. Here the CDR3 reads CSVGQGVGTDTQYF. The DNA of the CDR3 is TGCAGCGTCGGACAGGGGGTAGGCACAGATACGCAGTATTTT.

V and J are TRBV29-1 and TRBJ2-4; a possible D gene is TRBD2 (5 bases). This CDR3 comprises 14 residues. The V end lost 4 bases, the J end lost 6 bases, and 16 bases lay between the germline ends. Germline CDR1 and CDR2: SQVTM and ANQGSEA. The chain's CDR3 is CSVGGLDPRNIQYF. Here the CDR3 DNA reads TGCAGCGTTGGAGGGCTAGACCCAAGAAACATTCAGTACTTC.

The V call is TRBV7-9, the J call TRBJ2-1; D is possibly TRBD1 (7 bases). Between the trimmed V and J ends, which lost 5 bases and 2 bases, there was a span of 19 bases. Germline V gene lookup returns CDR1 SEHNR and CDR2 FQNEAQ (reference sequence). The CDR3 totals 17 residues. For the CDR3, the DNA is TGTGCCAGCAGCCCGGGGGTCGGGACAGAAGCCTACAATGAGCAGTTCTTC. The encoded protein is CASSPGVGTEAYNEQFF.

The CDR3 coding sequence is TGTGCCAGCGGGTTTAGGGGAGGGAGGCAACTTGTAGCTTTCTTT. It is translated as CASGFRGGRQLVAFF. The rearrangement joins TRBV28 to TRBJ1-1, with D possibly TRBD1 on 5 matching bases. CDR1 is MDHEN and CDR2 is SYDVKM in the germline V gene. Trimming stripped 8 bases from V and 10 bases from J, with 26 bases between. The CDR3 has 15 residues.

The chain carries TRBV7-9 and TRBJ1-4, with 8 positions matching TRBD1. CDR3 length: 16 residues. The junction had 2 bases not matched to a gene; V was cut back by 1 base and J by 1 base. Germline lookup yields CDR1 SEHNR and CDR2 FQNEAQ (reference sequence). The CDR3 region has the DNA TGTGCCAGCAGCTTAGTAGGACAGGGAACTAATGAAAAACTGTTTTTT. Translation: CASSLVGQGTNEKLFF.

This clone was counted a few times. The rearrangement joins TRBV5-4 to TRBJ2-2; perhaps TRBD1 as D (6 bases). Germline V gene lookup returns CDR1 SGHNT and CDR2 YYREEE (reference sequence). Deletions cut 2 bases from V and 8 bases from J, with 7 bases between. The CDR3 contains 12 residues. The CDR3 coding sequence is TGTGCCAGCAGCTTTGGACAGGGGGAGCTGTTTTTT. This encodes CASSFGQGELFF. Full variable domain (rest looked up from reference TRBV5-4 and TRBJ2-2): ETGVTQSPTHLIKTRGQQVTLRCSSQSGHNTVSWYQQALGQGPQFIFQYYREEENGRGNFPPRFSGLQFPNYSSELNVNALELDDSALYLCASSFGQGELFFGEGSRLTVL.

The chain joins TRBV5-4 to TRBJ2-5; no reliable D call. TRBJ2-7 matches the DNA end more closely, so the J call is doubtful. The CDR3 length is 14 residues. The germline V gene encodes CDR1 SGHNT and CDR2 YYREEE (reference sequence). Here the CDR3 DNA reads TGTGCCAGCAGCTTGGAAGCGCAAACCTACGAGCAGTACTTC. Translated, it gives CASSLEAQTYEQYF.